The rows below give T cell receptor beta chains drawn from one sample of a study of cytomegalovirus exposure and HLA in healthy donors. Some clones are missing from TCRdb's copy, which holds only in-frame ones; the method was immunoSEQ multiplex PCR. The top ten hold 13% to 15% of the sample, which has about 190,000 clones, approximately 80% seen once. Sequenced sample: PBMCs. These receptors were collected from a woman in her thirties in good health and CMV-seropositive. CDR3s include the opening cysteine and the closing phenylalanine or tryptophan. The D gene is left open where the match is weak. Clone size is given for some rows only: seen once, a few or many times, or a class if the clone is expanded.

V gene: TRBV21-1; clone size: .; J gene: TRBJ1-4; D gene: .; CDR3 DNA: TGTGCCAGCAGCAAATTCTGTCCAACCCACTTCACCTCGAACAGGGGGCGCGGAAAACTGTTTTTT; CDR3 protein: CASSKFCPTHFTSNRGRGKLFF
V gene: TRBV7-3; clone size: .; J gene: TRBJ2-1; D gene: TRBD2; CDR3 DNA: TGTGCCAGCAGCCCGGGGGACTACTACTCCTACAATGAGCAGTTCTTC; CDR3 protein: CASSPGDYYSYNEQFF
V gene: TRBV30; clone size: .; J gene: TRBJ2-4; D gene: TRBD1; CDR3 DNA: TGTGCCTGGGCCGCTGGACAGGGTATAGCCAAAAACATTCAGTACTTC; CDR3 protein: CAWAAGQGIAKNIQYF
V gene: TRBV7-9; clone size: once; J gene: TRBJ1-4; D gene: .; CDR3 DNA: TGTGCCAGCAGCCCCCGTGGGCCATTTAATGAAAAACTGTTTTTT; CDR3 protein: CASSPRGPFNEKLFF
V gene: TRBV19; clone size: .; J gene: TRBJ2-1; D gene: TRBD2; CDR3 DNA: TGTGCCAGTAGTCCGGCGGGACAGCCGGGACTAGCTTCTGGTAATGAGCAGTTCTTC; CDR3 protein: CASSPAGQPGLASGNEQFF
V gene: TRBV7-6; clone size: .; J gene: TRBJ1-1; D gene: TRBD1; CDR3 DNA: TGTGCCAGCAGCATGGAGGAGCGTCGGACAGGGGGCGCGCGTACTGAAGCTTTCTTT; CDR3 protein: CASSMEERRTGGARTEAFF
V gene: TRBV30; clone size: few; J gene: TRBJ2-7; D gene: .; CDR3 DNA: TGTGCCTGGAGTGAATGGGACTCACTACTACGGGAGCAGTACTTC; CDR3 protein: CAWSEWDSLLREQYF
V gene: TRBV7-8; clone size: .; J gene: TRBJ2-7; D gene: TRBD2; CDR3 DNA: TGTGCCAGCAGCTTAGTGACTAGCGTCTCCTACGAGCAGTACTTC; CDR3 protein: CASSLVTSVSYEQYF
V gene: TRBV29-1; clone size: .; J gene: TRBJ1-2; D gene: .; CDR3 DNA: TGCAGCGCCCGGGAGTCAACTAACTATGGCTACACCTTC; CDR3 protein: CSARESTNYGYTF
V gene: TRBV13; clone size: .; J gene: TRBJ2-1; D gene: .; CDR3 DNA: TGTGCCAGCAGCCCGCGGACAGATTCGGATGAGCAGTTCTTC; CDR3 protein: CASSPRTDSDEQFF
V gene: TRBV28; clone size: .; J gene: TRBJ2-2; D gene: .; CDR3 DNA: TGTGCCAGCACCCCTGGGGGAACAGGGCGCACCGGGGAGCTGTTTTTT; CDR3 protein: CASTPGGTGRTGELFF
V gene: TRBV11-2; clone size: .; J gene: TRBJ1-1; D gene: .; CDR3 DNA: TGTGCCAGCAGCTTAGCGGGGGACGGGGCTTTCTTT; CDR3 protein: CASSLAGDGAFF
V gene: TRBV28; clone size: few; J gene: TRBJ1-5; D gene: .; CDR3 DNA: TGTGCCAGCAGCCCGGACAGTGCCTCTTCCCAGCCCCAGCATTTT; CDR3 protein: CASSPDSASSQPQHF
V gene: TRBV15; clone size: once; J gene: TRBJ1-6; D gene: TRBD1; CDR3 DNA: TGTGCCACCAGCGGAGGCCGGGACAGCCGATATAATTCACCCCTCCACTTT; CDR3 protein: CATSGGRDSRYNSPLHF
V gene: TRBV2; clone size: .; J gene: TRBJ1-5; D gene: .; CDR3 DNA: TGTGCCAGCAGCGGAGAAGTCCAGCCCCAGCATTTT; CDR3 protein: CASSGEVQPQHF